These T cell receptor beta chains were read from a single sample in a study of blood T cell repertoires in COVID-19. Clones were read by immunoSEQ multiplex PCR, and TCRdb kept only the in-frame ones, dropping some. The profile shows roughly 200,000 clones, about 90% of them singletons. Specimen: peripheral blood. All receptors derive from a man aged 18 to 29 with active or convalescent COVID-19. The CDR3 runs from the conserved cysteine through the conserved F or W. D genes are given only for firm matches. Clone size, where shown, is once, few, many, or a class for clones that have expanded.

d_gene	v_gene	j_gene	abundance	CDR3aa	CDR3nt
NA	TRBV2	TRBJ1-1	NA	CASRAADGRTEAFF	TGTGCCAGCAGGGCAGCTGATGGGAGGACTGAAGCTTTCTTT
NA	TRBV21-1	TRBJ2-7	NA	CASYEDRGYEQYF	TGTGCCAGCTATGAGGACAGGGGGTACGAGCAGTACTTC
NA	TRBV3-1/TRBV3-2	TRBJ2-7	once	CASSQGGEQYF	TGTGCCAGCAGCCAAGGCGGCGAGCAGTACTTC
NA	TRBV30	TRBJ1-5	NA	CAWSPTGDWQPQHF	TGTGCCTGGAGTCCGACAGGTGATTGGCAGCCCCAGCATTTT
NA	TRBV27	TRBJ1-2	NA	CASWRGAGSGGYTF	TGTGCCAGCTGGAGGGGCGCGGGGTCGGGTGGCTACACCTTC
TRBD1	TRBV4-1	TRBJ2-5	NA	CASSQATGGQETQYF	TGCGCCAGCAGCCAAGCGACAGGGGGCCAGGAGACCCAGTACTTC
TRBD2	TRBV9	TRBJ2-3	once	CASSVGLAGGADTQYF	TGTGCCAGCAGCGTCGGACTAGCGGGGGGGGCAGATACGCAGTATTTT
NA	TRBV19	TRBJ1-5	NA	CASSGGGPQHF	TGTGCCAGTAGCGGGGGGGGGCCCCAGCATTTT
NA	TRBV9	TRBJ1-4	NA	CASSVGRDNEKLFF	TGTGCCAGCAGCGTTGGTCGGGATAATGAAAAACTGTTTTTT
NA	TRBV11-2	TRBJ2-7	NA	CASSLGPRTSSYEQYF	TGTGCCAGCAGCTTAGGTCCCAGGACAAGCTCCTACGAGCAGTACTTC
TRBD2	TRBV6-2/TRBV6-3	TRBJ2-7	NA	CASSHRLAGLYEQYF	TGTGCCAGCAGCCACAGACTAGCGGGCCTCTACGAGCAGTACTTC
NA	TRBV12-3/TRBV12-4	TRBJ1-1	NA	CASRTGVTEAFF	TGTGCCAGCAGGACGGGGGTCACTGAAGCTTTCTTT
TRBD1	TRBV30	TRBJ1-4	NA	CAWSRQGGEKLFF	TGTGCCTGGAGCCGACAGGGAGGTGAAAAACTGTTTTTT
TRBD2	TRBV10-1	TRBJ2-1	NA	CACSAGGNEQFF	TGCGCCTGCTCCGCGGGAGGCAATGAGCAGTTCTTC
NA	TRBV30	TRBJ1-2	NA	CAWSVGLGNYGYTF	TGTGCCTGGAGTGTGGGTCTGGGCAACTATGGCTACACCTTC
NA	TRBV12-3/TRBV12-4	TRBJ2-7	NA	CASSPGLSYEQYF	TGTGCCAGCAGCCCGGGACTTTCTTACGAGCAGTACTTC
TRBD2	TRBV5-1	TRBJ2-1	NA	CASSHGTSGGAGYNEQFF	TGCGCCAGCAGCCACGGGACTAGCGGGGGGGCCGGGTACAATGAGCAGTTCTTC
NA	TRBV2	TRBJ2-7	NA	CASKADRAYEQYF	TGTGCCAGCAAGGCCGACAGAGCTTACGAGCAGTACTTC
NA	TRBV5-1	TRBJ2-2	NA	CASSFRDSNTGELFF	TGCGCCAGCAGCTTCCGGGACTCCAACACCGGGGAGCTGTTTTTT
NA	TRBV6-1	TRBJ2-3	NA	CASSEGLSDTQYF	TGTGCCAGCAGTGAAGGACTGTCAGATACGCAGTATTTT
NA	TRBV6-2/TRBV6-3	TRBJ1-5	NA	CASSYLSGAGVDGQPQHF	TGTGCCAGCAGTTATCTTTCTGGGGCAGGGGTAGACGGTCAGCCCCAGCATTTT
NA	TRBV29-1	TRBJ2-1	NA	CSVVERGGASSYNEQFF	TGCAGCGTTGTGGAACGTGGCGGAGCTAGCTCCTACAATGAGCAGTTCTTC
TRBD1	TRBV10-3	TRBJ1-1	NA	CAIRGQGNTEAFF	TGTGCCATCAGGGGACAGGGGAACACTGAAGCTTTCTTT
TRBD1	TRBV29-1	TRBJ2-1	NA	CRIGTASNEYNEQFF	TGCAGGATAGGGACAGCCTCAAACGAATACAATGAGCAGTTCTTC
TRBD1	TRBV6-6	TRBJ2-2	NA	CASIKRQGSTGELFF	TGTGCCAGCATCAAACGACAGGGCAGTACCGGGGAGCTGTTTTTT
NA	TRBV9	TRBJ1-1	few	CASSVTENTEAFF	TGTGCCAGCAGCGTGACAGAGAACACTGAAGCTTTCTTT
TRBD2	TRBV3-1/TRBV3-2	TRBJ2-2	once	CASSKPSGTGELFF	TGTGCCAGCAGCAAGCCTAGCGGAACCGGGGAGCTGTTTTTT
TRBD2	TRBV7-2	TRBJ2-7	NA	CASSSPLERGSHYEQYF	TGTGCCAGCAGCTCCCCGTTGGAGCGGGGGTCACACTACGAGCAGTACTTC
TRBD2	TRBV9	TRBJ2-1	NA	CASSFRFTSGGNNEQFF	TGTGCCAGCAGCTTCCGGTTCACTAGCGGAGGAAACAATGAGCAGTTCTTC
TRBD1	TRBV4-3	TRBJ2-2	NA	CASSPGTGQTTGELFF	TGCGCCAGCAGCCCGGGGACAGGGCAAACGACCGGGGAGCTGTTTTTT
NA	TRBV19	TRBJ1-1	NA	CASSIGSQSTEAFF	TGTGCCAGTAGTATAGGATCACAGTCCACTGAAGCTTTCTTT
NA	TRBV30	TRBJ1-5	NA	CAWSGQGNQPQHF	TGTGCCTGGAGTGGGCAGGGGAATCAGCCCCAGCATTTT
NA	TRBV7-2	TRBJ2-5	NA	CASSWTVQETQYF	TGTGCCAGCAGCTGGACAGTCCAAGAGACCCAGTACTTC
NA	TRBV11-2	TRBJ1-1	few	CASSQSRGVEAFF	TGTGCCAGCAGCCAAAGTCGGGGAGTAGAAGCTTTCTTT
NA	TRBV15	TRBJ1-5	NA	CATSRDLSQGNQPQHF	TGTGCCACCAGCAGAGATCTATCTCAGGGGAATCAGCCCCAGCATTTT
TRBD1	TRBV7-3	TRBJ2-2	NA	CASSVTGDTGELFF	TGTGCCAGCAGCGTTACAGGGGACACCGGGGAGCTGTTTTTT
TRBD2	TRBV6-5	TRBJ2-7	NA	CASSPPTSGTHEQYF	TGTGCCAGCTCTCCTCCGACTAGCGGGACCCACGAGCAGTACTTC
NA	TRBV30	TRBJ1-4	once	CAWSYTTNEKLFF	TGTGCCTGGAGTTACACAACTAATGAAAAACTGTTTTTT
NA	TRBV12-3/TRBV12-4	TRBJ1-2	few	CASSLWGDGYTF	TGTGCCAGCAGTTTGTGGGGAGATGGCTACACCTTC
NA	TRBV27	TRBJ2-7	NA	CASSANRRSYEQYF	TGTGCCAGCAGTGCCAACAGGAGATCCTACGAGCAGTACTTC
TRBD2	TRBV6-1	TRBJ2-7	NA	CASSEQASGSYEQYF	TGTGCCAGCAGTGAACAGGCTAGCGGGAGCTACGAGCAGTACTTC
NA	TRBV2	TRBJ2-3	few	CASFRDRGEADTQYF	TGTGCCAGCTTCCGGGACCGAGGGGAGGCAGATACGCAGTATTTT
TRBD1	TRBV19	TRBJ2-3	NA	CASSNRGPGLSSRGFPDTQYF	TGTGCCAGTAGTAATCGGGGCCCAGGACTCTCATCCAGGGGGTTCCCAGATACGCAGTATTTT
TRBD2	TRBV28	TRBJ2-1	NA	CASSLWREGHNEQFF	TGTGCCAGCAGTTTATGGCGGGAGGGCCATAATGAGCAGTTCTTC
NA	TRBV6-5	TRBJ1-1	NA	CASSYRRTNTEAFF	TGTGCCAGCAGTTACAGACGGACTAACACTGAAGCTTTCTTT
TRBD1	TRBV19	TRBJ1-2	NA	CASSRRGQPLSGYTF	TGTGCCAGTAGTCGGAGGGGGCAGCCGCTTTCTGGCTACACCTTC
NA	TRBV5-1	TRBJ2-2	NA	CASSLAGGRPGELFF	TGCGCCAGCAGCTTGGCGGGGGGCCGTCCCGGGGAGCTGTTTTTT
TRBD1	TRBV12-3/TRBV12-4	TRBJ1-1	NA	CASSRNRGTEAFF	TGTGCCAGCAGTCGCAACAGGGGCACTGAAGCTTTCTTT
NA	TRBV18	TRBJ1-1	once	CASSPNGRNTEAFF	TGTGCCAGCTCACCAAACGGGAGAAACACTGAAGCTTTCTTT
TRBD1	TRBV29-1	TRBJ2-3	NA	CSVKPTGVWTDTQYF	TGCAGCGTTAAACCGACAGGGGTGTGGACAGATACGCAGTATTTT
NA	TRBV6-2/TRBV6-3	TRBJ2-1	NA	CASSAPEVAEQFF	TGTGCCAGCAGTGCCCCGGAGGTCGCTGAGCAGTTCTTC